This section outlines one TCR beta chain sequence together with its context. Measured with immunoSEQ multiplex PCR; TCRdb has only the in-frame clones, and not every one. The sample includes 9,400 or so clones, approximately 78% of them seen just once. These data originate in a study of chemoradiotherapy in HPV16-positive cancers. This CDR3 is built from 15 residues. The specimen was collected from a patient who underwent chemoradiotherapy. The sequence derives from a human donor with HPV-associated anogenital cancer. The chain links TRBV21-1 to TRBJ2-7; TRBD2 was called by the table and not checked on the DNA. TRBV21-1 is deemed a pseudogene. The CDR3 protein is CASSKARDDSYEQYF. The CDR3 nucleotides are TGTGCCAGCAGCAAAGCGCGGGACGACTCCTACGAGCAGTACTTC.